The sequence of this TCR beta chain was determined in a study of shared clonotypes between healthy human individuals. V dropped 6 bases and J dropped 5 bases, with 10 bases sitting between them. The CDR3 totals 12 residues. Germline V gene sequence: CDR1 MNHEY, CDR2 SVGAGI. Only in-frame clones appear in the TCRdb table, and some are missing; sequencing was by immunoSEQ multiplex PCR. The table shows approximately 2.1 million clones, with 93% occurring only once. The receptor was derived from a young man in good health. Some clones in this sample may be carry-over from other donors' samples. Sequencing input: naive CD4+ T cells from PBMCs. Described subset: CD45RA+ positively selected. The chain employs TRBV6-5 and TRBJ2-5; D is unclear. The CDR3 region is CASSLGWETQYF. The CDR3 region has the DNA TGTGCCAGCAGCTTGGGCTGGGAGACCCAGTACTTC.